This T cell receptor (beta chain) was profiled in a study of quantifying T cell responses using KT2 cells. In the study overall: cDNA was made from DNase-treated RNA using alpha and beta constant primers. A predetermined fluorescence threshold ended the second PCR, run as a qPCR.

Study-level points and caveats: Very high KT2 spike-in numbers caused saturation in KT2 sequence detection.

Known numbers of the T cell clone KT2 were added to PBMC. Different KT2-to-PBMC ratios were created with a constant PBMC count. This clonotype has a handful of counts. Its antigen remains unidentified. The cDNA 3' end received a ligated oligonucleotide with a UMI. First-round PCR used 4 to 5 cycles and beta primers RC1.1 and RC1.2 covering TRBC1 and TRBC2. Using its own MiXCR run on the UMI-ligation and nested PCR reads, TCRdb lists one record per CDR3 protein. The table lists 39,000 or so distinct CDR3 sequences, approximately 17% of them singletons. CDR1 and CDR2 from the germline V gene are SGHVS and FNYEAQ. V lost 5 bases, J lost 4 bases, and 1 base stayed unmatched. The CDR3 totals 14 residues.

Sequenced: PBMCs spiked with cells of the T cell clone KT2. V is TRBV7-6 and J is TRBJ2-7, with TRBD2 matching over 14 bases. The TCR originated in a human donor. Here the CDR3 DNA reads TGTGCCAGCAGCCGGACTAGCGGGGGGTACGAGCAGTACTTC. This gives the protein CASSRTSGGYEQYF. Drawing the rest from reference TRBV7-6 and TRBJ2-7, the complete variable domain is GAGVSQSPRYKVTKRGQDVALRCDPISGHVSLYWYRQALGQGPEFLTYFNYEAQQDKSGLPNDRFSAERPEGSISTLTIQRTEQRDSAMYRCASSRTSGGYEQYFGPGTRLTVT.